This note documents a single T cell receptor beta chain sequence. A much larger clonotype is one base distant, so this may be a read error. This CDR3 is 15 amino acids long. V dropped 4 bases and J dropped 5 bases, with 17 bases sitting between them. In germline, CDR1 is MGHDK, CDR2 SYGVNS. Used for diagnoses were clinical symptoms, serum thyroxine and TRAb, thyroid ultrasound and orbital computed tomography. These data are taken from a study of T cells in Graves' hyperthyroidism and ophthalmopathy. Amplification of TCR beta CDR3 regions was performed using RNA transcripts as template. Using the HTBI primer set, a first-round RT-PCR was run on the TCR CDR3. TCRdb re-called the multiplex PCR reads through MiXCR, storing one row per CDR3 protein. The sample consists of around 660,000 distinct CDR3 sequences, 45% of them appearing once.

The rearrangement joins TRBV25-1 to TRBJ1-1; possibly TRBD1 for D (5 bases). The receptor's source is an adult man with Graves' disease, either hyperthyroidism or ophthalmopathy (not recorded which). The sample taken for sequencing was peripheral blood or thyroid tissue (not recorded which). DNA for the CDR3: TGTGCCAGCAGTGGATGGGCGGGGGGAGAGACTGAAGCTTTCTTT. Translation gives CASSGWAGGETEAFF.